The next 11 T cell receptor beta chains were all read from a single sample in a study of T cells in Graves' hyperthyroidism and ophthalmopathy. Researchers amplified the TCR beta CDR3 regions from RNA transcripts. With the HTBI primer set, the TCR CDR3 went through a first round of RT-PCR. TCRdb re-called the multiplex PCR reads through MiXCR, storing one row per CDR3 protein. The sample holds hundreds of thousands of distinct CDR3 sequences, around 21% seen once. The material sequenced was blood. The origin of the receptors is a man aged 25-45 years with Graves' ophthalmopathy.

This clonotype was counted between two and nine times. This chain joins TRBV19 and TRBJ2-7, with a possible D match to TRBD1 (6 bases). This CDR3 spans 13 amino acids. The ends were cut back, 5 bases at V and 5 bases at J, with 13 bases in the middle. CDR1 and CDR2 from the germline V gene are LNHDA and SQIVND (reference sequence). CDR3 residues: CASSLATGNEQYF. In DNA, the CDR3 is TGTGCCAGTAGTCTTGCAACAGGGAACGAGCAGTACTTC.

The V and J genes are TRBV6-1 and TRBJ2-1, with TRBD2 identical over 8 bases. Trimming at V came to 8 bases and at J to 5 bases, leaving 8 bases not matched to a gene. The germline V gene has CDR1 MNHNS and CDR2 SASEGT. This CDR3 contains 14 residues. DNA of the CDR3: TGTGCCAGCTTTCGGGAGGGGGAAAACAATGAGCAGTTCTTC. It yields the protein CASFREGENNEQFF.

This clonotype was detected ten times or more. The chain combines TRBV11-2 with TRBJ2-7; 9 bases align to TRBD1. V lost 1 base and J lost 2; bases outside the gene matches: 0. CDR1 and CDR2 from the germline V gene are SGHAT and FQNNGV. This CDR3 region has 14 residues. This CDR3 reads CASSLGQGAYEQYF. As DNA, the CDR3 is TGTGCCAGCAGCTTAGGACAGGGGGCCTACGAGCAGTACTTC.

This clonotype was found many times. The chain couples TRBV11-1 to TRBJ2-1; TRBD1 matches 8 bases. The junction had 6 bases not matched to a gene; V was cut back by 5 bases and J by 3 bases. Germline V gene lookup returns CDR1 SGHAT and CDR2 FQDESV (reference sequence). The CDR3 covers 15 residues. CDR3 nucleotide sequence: TGTGCCAGCAGCCAGGACAGGGCCCTCTACAATGAGCAGTTCTTC. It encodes CASSQDRALYNEQFF.

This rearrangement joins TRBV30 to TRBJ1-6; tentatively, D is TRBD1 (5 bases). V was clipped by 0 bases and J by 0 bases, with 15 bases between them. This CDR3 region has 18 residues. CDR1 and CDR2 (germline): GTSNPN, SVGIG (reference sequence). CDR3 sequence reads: CAWSVPDWGSSYNSPLHF. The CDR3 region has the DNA TGTGCCTGGAGTGTACCGGATTGGGGGAGCTCCTATAATTCACCCCTCCACTTT.

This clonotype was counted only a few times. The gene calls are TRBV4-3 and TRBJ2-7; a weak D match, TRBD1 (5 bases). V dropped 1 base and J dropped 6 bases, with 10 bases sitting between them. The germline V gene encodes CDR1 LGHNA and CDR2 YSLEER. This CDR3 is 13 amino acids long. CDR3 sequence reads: CASSQGRDREQYF. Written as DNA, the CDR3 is TGCGCCAGCAGCCAAGGCAGGGATCGCGAGCAGTACTTC.

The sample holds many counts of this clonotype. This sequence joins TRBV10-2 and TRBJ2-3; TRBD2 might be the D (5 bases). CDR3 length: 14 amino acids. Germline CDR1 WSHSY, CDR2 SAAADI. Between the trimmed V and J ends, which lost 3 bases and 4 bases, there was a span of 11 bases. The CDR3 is CASSDPGLADTQYF. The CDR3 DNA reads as TGCGCCAGCAGTGATCCGGGATTGGCAGATACGCAGTATTTT.

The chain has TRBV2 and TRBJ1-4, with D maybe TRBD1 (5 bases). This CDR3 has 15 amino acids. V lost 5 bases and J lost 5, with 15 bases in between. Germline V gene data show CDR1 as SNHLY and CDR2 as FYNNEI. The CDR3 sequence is CASSSEGRSNEKLFF. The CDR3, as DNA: TGTGCCAGCAGTTCCGAGGGACGATCAAATGAAAAACTGTTTTTT.

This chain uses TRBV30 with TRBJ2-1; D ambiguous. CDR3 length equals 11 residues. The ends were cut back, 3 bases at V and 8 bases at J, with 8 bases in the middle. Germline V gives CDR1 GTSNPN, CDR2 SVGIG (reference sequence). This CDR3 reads CAWRRWDEQFF. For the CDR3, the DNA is TGTGCCTGGAGGAGGTGGGATGAGCAGTTCTTC.

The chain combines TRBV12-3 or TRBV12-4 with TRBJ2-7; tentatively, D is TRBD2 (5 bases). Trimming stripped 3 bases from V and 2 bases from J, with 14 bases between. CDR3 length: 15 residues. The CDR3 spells CASSFRVGGPYEQYF. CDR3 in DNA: TGTGCCAGCAGTTTTCGGGTCGGAGGCCCCTACGAGCAGTACTTC.

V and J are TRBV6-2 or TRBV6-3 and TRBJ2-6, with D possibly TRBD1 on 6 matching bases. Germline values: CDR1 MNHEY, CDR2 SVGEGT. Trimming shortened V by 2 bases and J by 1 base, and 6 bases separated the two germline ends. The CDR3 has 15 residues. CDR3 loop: CASSYGQSGANVLTF. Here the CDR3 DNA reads TGTGCCAGCAGTTACGGACAGTCTGGGGCCAACGTCCTGACTTTC.